The rows below give T cell receptor beta chains drawn from one sample of a study of CD8+ T cells in alopecia areata. Repertoires were generated with immunoSEQ multiplex PCR, while TCRdb's copy carries only in-frame clones and drops some. This table has 120,000 to 150,000 clones, 62% appearing once. Sample: CD8+ T cells sorted from blood. The source is a human donor in good health. The CDR3 runs from the conserved cysteine through the conserved F or W.

v_gene	j_gene	CDR3aa
TRBV6-5	TRBJ1-1	CASSEHNRDTEAFF
TRBV7-9	TRBJ2-5	CASSPANREAETQYF
TRBV25-1	TRBJ2-3	CASSGAFWDTQYF
TRBV29-1	TRBJ2-3	CSVEAGTNTQYF
TRBV27	TRBJ2-1	CASSLGGNYNEQFF
TRBV11-2	TRBJ2-3	CASGAGGSSTDTQYF
TRBV7-9	TRBJ2-3	CASNPPEGAADTQYF
TRBV11-2	TRBJ2-7	CASSLELAGGGSYEQYF
TRBV4-1	TRBJ2-1	CASSRGQGTGEQFF
TRBV9	TRBJ2-1	CASSGNGREQFF
TRBV28	TRBJ2-7	CASGPGREPSYEQYF
TRBV30	TRBJ1-5	CAWSNADRLNQPQHF
TRBV29-1	TRBJ1-3	CSVEDRSGSGNTIYF
TRBV9	TRBJ2-3	CASSVAVTKSTDTQYF
TRBV5-1	TRBJ2-1	CASSKNNEQFF
TRBV29-1	TRBJ2-3	CSADIWITDTQYF
TRBV29-1	TRBJ1-1	CSVEFRTGAFF
TRBV7-9	TRBJ2-7	CASSLAGLAVYEQYF
TRBV6-1	TRBJ2-3	CASSEVRTSGYTQYF
TRBV19	TRBJ1-5	CASGHANQPQHF
TRBV29-1	TRBJ1-2	CSVEVAAGANYGYTF
TRBV28	TRBJ2-1	CASSGLAGYNEQFF
TRBV9	TRBJ1-2	CASSSGTDLEGYGYTF
TRBV19	TRBJ2-1	CASTPRAGRNEQFF
TRBV7-9	TRBJ1-5	CASSALQGSNQPQHF
TRBV5-1	TRBJ2-7	CASSLDGTGDEQYF